The next 30 T cell receptor beta chains were all read from a single sample in a study of T cell repertoires in cytomegalovirus infection. MiXCR, applied by TCRdb to the reads, yields one record per CDR3 protein. This table has more than 650,000 distinct CDR3 sequences, 35% to 45% appearing once. Sequencing input: PBMCs. Receptors originate from a human donor in good health (CMV status not recorded). Some clones in this sample may be carry-over from other donors' samples.

The chain links TRBV20-1 to TRBJ2-6; D uncertain. CDR1 and CDR2 from the germline V gene are DFQATT and SNEGSKA (reference sequence). This CDR3 is 19 amino acids long. V lost 4 bases to trimming and J lost 1 base, with 23 bases between them. The CDR3 protein is CSATRSLGYFSSGANVLTF. For the CDR3, the DNA is TGCAGTGCTACCAGGTCTCTGGGCTATTTCTCGTCTGGGGCCAACGTCCTGACTTTC.

V is TRBV7-9 and J is TRBJ2-1; a weak D match, TRBD2 (6 bases). This CDR3 spans 18 amino acids. The V and J ends lost 5 bases and 3 bases respectively, with 23 bases between them. Per the germline V gene, CDR1 is SEHNR and CDR2 is FQNEAQ (reference sequence). This CDR3 is CASSPLAPVAEGYNEQFF. The CDR3 nucleotides read TGTGCCAGCAGCCCCCTAGCTCCGGTAGCGGAGGGCTACAATGAGCAGTTCTTC.

This clonotype has ten or more counts. V and J are TRBV7-2 and TRBJ2-3; tentatively, D is TRBD2 (7 bases). The V end was cut by 11 bases, the J end by 3 bases, with 15 bases between. Germline values: CDR1 SGHTA, CDR2 FQGNSA. CDR3 length equals 13 residues. The CDR3: CARGQRDTDTQYF. The CDR3 bases are TGTGCCCGAGGACAGCGGGATACAGATACGCAGTATTTT.

This clonotype was seen a handful of times. The chain links TRBV7-8 to TRBJ2-3; TRBD2 matches at 7 bases. Germline V gives CDR1 SGHVS, CDR2 FQNEAQ. This CDR3 has 15 amino acids. Unmatched junction bases numbered 8, after V lost 8 bases and J lost 0 bases. The DNA of the CDR3 is TGTGCCAGCGGGGGGGGGAGGCAGAGCACAGATACGCAGTATTTT. This gives the protein CASGGGRQSTDTQYF.

This clonotype was picked up a small number of times. This chain uses TRBV12-3 or TRBV12-4 with TRBJ2-7; D unresolved. V was cut by 3 bases and J by 0 bases, with 6 bases left in between. This CDR3 contains 13 residues. The CDR3 DNA reads TGTGCCAGCAGTTTCGACGCCTCCTACGAGCAGTACTTC. This translates into CASSFDASYEQYF.

This sequence joins TRBV28 and TRBJ1-5; the D gene is possibly TRBD1 (6 bases). Germline CDR1 reads MDHEN; CDR2 reads SYDVKM. Trimming stripped 1 base from V and 5 bases from J, with 15 bases between. The CDR3 is 16 amino acids. CDR3 region: CASSLFYTGSHQPQHF. CDR3 nucleotide sequence: TGTGCCAGCAGTTTATTCTATACAGGGTCGCATCAGCCCCAGCATTTT.

The chain couples TRBV10-3 to TRBJ2-6, with 7 nucleotides matching TRBD1. The CDR3 spans 15 residues. The V segment lost 6 bases and the J segment 5 bases; nucleotides outside the gene matches: 7. Germline CDR1 reads ENHRY; CDR2 reads SYGVKD. DNA of the CDR3: TGTGCCATCAGATCCGACAGGGCTAGGGCCAACGTCCTGACTTTC. Translating gives CAIRSDRARANVLTF.

This clonotype turned up a few times. The chain combines TRBV28 with TRBJ1-1; D gene uncertain. The CDR3 is 17 residues long. Trimming cost V 2 bases and J 0 bases, with 16 bases left between them. Germline CDR1 reads MDHEN; CDR2 reads SYDVKM. As DNA, the CDR3 is TGTGCCAGCAGTTTACCCCCACACGGAAAACTGAACACTGAAGCTTTCTTT. Encoded protein: CASSLPPHGKLNTEAFF. Based on the CDR3 plus reference TRBV28 and TRBJ1-1, the full variable domain is DVKVTQSSRYLVKRTGEKVFLECVQDMDHENMFWYRQDPGLGLRLIYFSYDVKMKEKGDIPEGYSVSREKKERFSLILESASTNQTSMYLCASSLPPHGKLNTEAFFGQGTRLTVV.

This clonotype was counted ten times or more. CDR3 sequence: CASSFSGEKLFF. The CDR3 nucleotides read TGTGCCAGCAGCTTTTCTGGGGAAAAACTGTTTTTT. The gene calls are TRBV7-2 and TRBJ1-4; D gene ambiguous. CDR1 and CDR2 (germline): SGHTA, FQGNSA. CDR3 length: 12 amino acids. V lost 3 bases and J lost 8, with 7 bases in between.

In this sample, this clonotype turned up a few times. The J gene is TRBJ2-1, the V gene TRBV7-2; D is possibly TRBD2 (5 bases). This CDR3 spans 16 amino acids. Germline assignment: CDR1 SGHTA and CDR2 FQGNSA. Trimming stripped 2 bases from V and 0 bases from J, with 11 bases between. The CDR3 loop reads CASSLTIASSYNEQFF. The DNA for the CDR3 is TGTGCCAGCAGCTTAACGATAGCGAGCTCCTACAATGAGCAGTTCTTC.

As DNA, the CDR3 is TGTGCCATCAGTACCGGACAGGGCTTAGTAGATACGCAGTATTTT. Translated: CAISTGQGLVDTQYF. V gene TRBV10-3 combines with J gene TRBJ2-3; 8 nucleotides align to TRBD1. The CDR3 runs 15 residues. Germline values: CDR1 ENHRY, CDR2 SYGVKD. The junction had 9 bases not matched to a gene; V was cut back by 5 bases and J by 5 bases.

This clonotype appeared once. The chain employs TRBV18 and TRBJ2-7; D not resolved. Germline values: CDR1 KGHSH, CDR2 LQKENI. This CDR3 is 14 amino acids long. V was cut by 0 bases and J by 2 bases, with 8 bases left in between. Written as DNA, the CDR3 is TGTGCCAGCTCACCACCGGTTTATCCCTACGAGCAGTACTTC. As protein: CASSPPVYPYEQYF.

This clonotype was recorded a few times. The gene calls are TRBV6-8 and TRBJ1-6, with D perhaps TRBD1 (6 bases). Looked up from germline, CDR1 is MNHGY and CDR2 is SAAAGT. V lost 8 bases to trimming and J lost 5 bases, with 13 bases between them. The CDR3 totals 14 residues. The CDR3 DNA reads TGTGCCAGCGGGGGCGCGGCAAATAATTCACCCCTCCACTTT. Translating it yields CASGGAANNSPLHF.

The table lists this clonotype with a few counts. V is TRBV12-5 and J is TRBJ2-5, with D hard to call. CDR1 and CDR2 (germline): LGHNT, FRNRAP. The CDR3 loop spans 13 amino acids. V was trimmed by 6 bases and J by 4 bases, leaving 12 bases between them. Here the CDR3 reads CASGVSPRETQYF. The CDR3 bases are TGTGCTAGTGGGGTCAGCCCCCGAGAGACCCAGTACTTC. Complete variable domain (other parts from reference TRBV12-5 and TRBJ2-5): DARVTQTPRHKVTEMGQEVTMRCQPILGHNTVFWYRQTMMQGLELLAYFRNRAPLDDSGMPKDRFSAEMPDATLATLKIQPSEPRDSAVYFCASGVSPRETQYFGPGTRLLVL.

The chain carries TRBV19 and TRBJ1-5; D is uncertain. The germline V gene encodes CDR1 LNHDA and CDR2 SQIVND (reference sequence). Trimming removed 7 bases from V and 2 bases from J, with 18 bases in between. The CDR3 is 16 residues long. CDR3 amino acids: CASKVGPPPGNQPQHF. The CDR3 coding sequence is TGTGCCAGTAAGGTCGGACCCCCTCCAGGCAATCAGCCCCAGCATTTT.

This clonotype was observed at least ten times. The chain carries TRBV7-6 and TRBJ2-7; D is tentatively TRBD1 or TRBD2 (5 bases each). Germline loops: CDR1 SGHVS, CDR2 FNYEAQ. This CDR3 contains 14 residues. Trimming cost V 5 bases and J 6 bases, with 17 bases left between them. In DNA form, the CDR3 reads TGTGCCAGCAGCCTCGGGCCGGACGGGACCGAGCAGTACTTC. This encodes CASSLGPDGTEQYF.

The V call is TRBV5-4, the J call TRBJ1-1; perhaps TRBD1 as D (5 bases). Germline assignment: CDR1 SGHNT and CDR2 YYREEE (reference sequence). This CDR3 is built from 15 residues. V lost 4 bases to trimming and J lost 0 bases, with 13 bases between them. In DNA, the CDR3 is TGTGCCAGCAGCCCCCGGACACCCATGAACACTGAAGCTTTCTTT. Protein sequence: CASSPRTPMNTEAFF.

This clonotype was picked up a small number of times. This chain links TRBV10-3 with TRBJ2-1; TRBD1 or TRBD2 may be the D gene (6 bases each). V shed 4 bases and J shed 7 bases, with 17 bases lying between them. The CDR3 has 15 residues. The germline CDR1 and CDR2 sequences are ENHRY and SYGVKD. CDR3 nucleotide sequence: TGTGCCATCAGTGCTCCACGGCAGGGGAGGAATGAGCAGTTCTTC. Translating it yields CAISAPRQGRNEQFF.

The CDR3 DNA reads as TGTGCCAGCAGTGACGACCGCTATGGCTACACCTTC. As protein: CASSDDRYGYTF. The J gene is TRBJ1-2, the V gene TRBV7-2; D is undetermined. The V gene's germline CDR1 is SGHTA and CDR2 FQGNSA. The length of the CDR3 is 12 residues. The V and J ends lost 6 bases and 4 bases respectively, with 9 bases between them.

V usage is TRBV7-2 and J usage is TRBJ1-2; a weak D match, TRBD1 (5 bases). CDR1 SGHTA and CDR2 FQGNSA come from the germline V gene. This CDR3 contains 13 residues. V lost 0 bases to trimming and J lost 14 bases, with 16 bases between them. The CDR3, as DNA: TGTGCCAGCAGCTTAGCAGGGACGACTTTTGTTACCTTC. Protein: CASSLAGTTFVTF. The full variable domain, completed using reference TRBV7-2 and TRBJ1-2, is GAGVSQSPSNKVTEKGKDVELRCDPISGHTALYWYRQSLGQGLEFLIYFQGNSAPDKSGLPSDRFSAERTGGSVSTLTIQRTQQEDSAVYLCASSLAGTTFVTFGSGTRLTVV.

This clonotype was recorded at least ten times. The V call is TRBV27, the J call TRBJ2-7; 11 nucleotides align to TRBD1. Germline trimming cut 6 bases from V and 3 bases from J; bases unmatched to any gene: 4. CDR1 MNHEY and CDR2 SMNVEV come from the germline V gene (reference sequence). The CDR3 has 14 amino acids. CDR3 sequence reads: CASSSGTGGYEQYF. CDR3 coding DNA: TGTGCCAGCAGCTCCGGGACAGGGGGCTACGAGCAGTACTTC.

This clonotype was seen ten or more times. The chain has TRBV7-2 and TRBJ2-3; TRBD2 agrees at 9 bases. CDR1 SGHTA and CDR2 FQGNSA come from the germline V gene. The CDR3 contains 17 residues. Unmatched junction bases numbered 6, after V lost 1 base and J lost 1 base. The DNA for the CDR3 is TGTGCCAGCAGCTTAGTGGGTAGCGGGAGCGGCACAGATACGCAGTATTTT. As protein: CASSLVGSGSGTDTQYF.

This clonotype has more than one count but fewer than ten. V is TRBV6-1 and J is TRBJ2-3, with a possible D match to TRBD2 (5 bases). The germline V and J ends were trimmed by 2 bases and 1 base, with 16 bases remaining between them. In germline, CDR1 is MNHNS, CDR2 SASEGT. The CDR3 covers 17 residues. The CDR3 spells CASSERRLAFRTDTQYF. CDR3 coding DNA: TGTGCCAGCAGTGAAAGGCGGCTAGCTTTCCGCACAGATACGCAGTATTTT.

The chain couples TRBV29-1 to TRBJ2-6, with TRBD1 matching 10 bases. With 7 bases clipped from V and 0 bases from J, the junction kept 6 bases outside the gene matches. This CDR3 spans 16 amino acids. Germline lookup yields CDR1 SQVTM and CDR2 ANQGSEA. The CDR3 reads CSATDRGISGANVLTF. CDR3 in DNA: TGCAGCGCGACGGACAGGGGGATCTCTGGGGCCAACGTCCTGACTTTC.

Turning to this clonotype: Its ends do not fully match the called genes, so a read error is possible. This chain connects TRBV12-3 or TRBV12-4 to TRBJ2-1, with a weak D call TRBD2 (5 bases). This CDR3 comprises 15 residues. CDR3 residues: CASGFRTDSYNEQFF. The CDR3 coding sequence is TGTGCCAGCGGTTTTAGGACTGATTCCTACAATGAGCAGTTCTTC.

The chain links TRBV28 to TRBJ2-3; TRBD2 matches 11 bases. The V segment lost 5 bases and the J segment 7 bases; nucleotides outside the gene matches: 11. This CDR3 comprises 16 residues. Germline CDR1 MDHEN, CDR2 SYDVKM. Written as DNA, the CDR3 is TGTGCCAGCAGTCCTTTCGGGACTAGCGGCCCTCATACGCAGTATTTT. Translating gives CASSPFGTSGPHTQYF.

A few counts support this clonotype. The genes are TRBV2 and TRBJ2-3; D unclear. CDR3 length: 19 residues. V was clipped by 2 bases and J by 2 bases, with 23 bases between them. Germline lookup yields CDR1 SNHLY and CDR2 FYNNEI. The CDR3 bases are TGTGCCAGCAGTGAATTGGTAAAAGGCTGGGTGGGTTCCACAGATACGCAGTATTTT. Encoded protein: CASSELVKGWVGSTDTQYF.

There are a few counts of this clonotype. This chain connects TRBV14 to TRBJ2-3; TRBD1 is a possible D gene (6 bases). This CDR3 contains 15 residues. Germline lookup yields CDR1 SGHDN and CDR2 FVKESK. Trimming took off 4 bases at V and 3 bases at J, with 14 bases between the two ends. The DNA of the CDR3 is TGTGCCAGCAGCCGGAACAGGGTCTTTACAGATACGCAGTATTTT. Amino acid sequence: CASSRNRVFTDTQYF.

The chain joins TRBV6-6 to TRBJ2-7, with D possibly being TRBD1 or TRBD2 (5 bases each). Germline V gene data show CDR1 as MNHNY and CDR2 as SVGAGI (reference sequence). This CDR3 has 14 residues. Between the trimmed V and J ends, which lost 5 bases and 1 base, there was a span of 12 bases. The CDR3 DNA is TGTGCCAGCAGTGAGGGGTTATTTTCCTACGAGCAGTACTTC. Translated, it gives CASSEGLFSYEQYF.

Here the CDR3 reads CASCQAASGNTGELFF. The CDR3 DNA is TGCGCCAGCTGCCAGGCGGCTAGCGGGAACACCGGGGAGCTGTTTTTT. V usage is TRBV5-1 and J usage is TRBJ2-2; TRBD2 agrees at 7 bases. The V gene end was trimmed by 7 bases and the J gene end by 1 base; junction bases not matched to a gene: 10. Germline V lookup: CDR1 SGHRS, CDR2 YFSETQ. This CDR3 contains 16 residues.